The 29 T cell receptor beta chains presented below share a single source sample, sequenced in a study of memory CD4+ T cells and cytomegalovirus serostatus. Single viable CD3+CD4+CD8-CD45RO+ cells were sorted as the memory CD4+ T cells. Assay: immunoSEQ multiplex PCR; the TCRdb copy retains only in-frame clones and omits some. The table includes 60,000 to 75,000 clones, 80% detected once. Material for sequencing was memory CD4+ T cells from blood. Receptors originate from an adult in good health and CMV-seronegative. Some clones in this sample may be carry-over from other donors' samples.

CDR3 bases: TGTGCCAGCAGTGAAGCAGGGGGTATCTCCTACGAGCAGTACTTC. Its protein is CASSEAGGISYEQYF. The chain recombines TRBV2 with TRBJ2-7; D might be TRBD1 (6 bases). The CDR3 has 15 amino acids. Looked up from germline, CDR1 is SNHLY and CDR2 is FYNNEI. V was pared by 0 bases and J by 0 bases, with 9 bases between.

This clone was detected only a few times. The chain is built from TRBV5-1 and TRBJ2-2; either TRBD1 or TRBD2 may fit D (5 bases each). Trimming took off 0 bases at V and 3 bases at J, with 15 bases between the two ends. Germline assignment: CDR1 SGHRS and CDR2 YFSETQ. CDR3 size: 17 residues. The CDR3 region is CASSLDSGRRHTGELFF. Written as DNA, the CDR3 is TGCGCCAGCAGCTTGGATTCGGGGCGGCGCCACACCGGGGAGCTGTTTTTT. The full variable domain, with the rest looked up from reference TRBV5-1 and TRBJ2-2, is KAGVTQTPRYLIKTRGQQVTLSCSPISGHRSVSWYQQTPGQGLQFLFEYFSETQRNKGNFPGRFSGRQFSNSRSEMNVSTLELGDSALYLCASSLDSGRRHTGELFFGEGSRLTVL.

This sequence joins TRBV9 and TRBJ2-6; D is possibly TRBD1 or TRBD2 (5 bases each). The V gene's germline CDR1 is SGDLS and CDR2 YYNGEE. V was pared by 3 bases and J by 0 bases, with 16 bases between. The CDR3 sequence is 18 residues long. CDR3 sequence reads: CASSDPWGSSSGANVLTF. The CDR3 DNA is TGTGCCAGCAGCGACCCGTGGGGGAGTAGCTCTGGGGCCAACGTCCTGACTTTC.

This clone was seen a handful of times. The chain is built from TRBV10-3 and TRBJ1-6, with 7 positions matching TRBD1. The trim removed 6 bases at V and 9 bases at J, leaving 2 bases unmatched. From germline, CDR1 is ENHRY and CDR2 SYGVKD. This CDR3 contains 12 residues. The CDR3 DNA sequence: TGTGCCATCAGGACAGGGTCTTCACCCCTCCACTTT. Amino acid sequence: CAIRTGSSPLHF.

The rearrangement joins TRBV9 to TRBJ2-7, with D unresolved. Deletions cut 1 base from V and 3 bases from J, with 11 bases between. Germline V lookup: CDR1 SGDLS, CDR2 YYNGEE. The CDR3 extends over 14 amino acids. The CDR3 nucleotides read TGTGCCAGCAGCGTAAACGTAGGAAGCTACGAGCAGTACTTC. Its protein product is CASSVNVGSYEQYF. The variable domain in full, completed from reference TRBV9 and TRBJ2-7, reads DSGVTQTPKHLITATGQRVTLRCSPRSGDLSVYWYQQSLDQGLQFLIQYYNGEERAKGNILERFSAQQFPDLHSELNLSSLELGDSALYFCASSVNVGSYEQYFGPGTRLTVT.

A remark on this clone: Relative to the germline gene, one junction end is altered; a read error may explain this. This rearrangement joins TRBV5-4 to TRBJ1-1, with a tentative D call TRBD1 (5 bases). From germline, CDR1 is SGHNT and CDR2 YYREEE (reference sequence). This CDR3 comprises 12 residues. The CDR3 sequence: CASSSTGLGGIF. CDR3 nucleotides: TGTGCCAGCAGCTCGACGGGACTCGGAGGAATCTTT.

V usage is TRBV18 and J usage is TRBJ2-7; possibly TRBD1 or TRBD2 for D (5 bases each). V lost 3 bases, J lost 3 bases, and 9 bases lay in between. The CDR3 is 13 amino acids. Germline V CDR1 and CDR2: KGHSH, LQKENI. The CDR3 DNA follows: TGTGCCAGCTCACCCAGGGAGCGCTACGAGCAGTACTTC. Its translation is CASSPRERYEQYF.

This clone has only one observation. The chain combines TRBV29-1 with TRBJ2-6, with a tentative D call TRBD1 (6 bases). The CDR3 runs to 17 residues. Deletions cut 2 bases from V and 0 bases from J, with 14 bases between. The germline CDR1 and CDR2 sequences are SQVTM and ANQGSEA. CDR3 sequence (DNA): TGCAGCGTTGAACACAGACAGGAGAGCTCTGGGGCCAACGTCCTGACTTTC. This gives the protein CSVEHRQESSGANVLTF.

The chain couples TRBV5-1 to TRBJ2-7, with 9 bases matching TRBD1. Germline V gives CDR1 SGHRS, CDR2 YFSETQ. V dropped 4 bases and J dropped 5; count of bases not matched to a gene: 4. This CDR3 is 13 amino acids long. CDR3 nucleotides: TGCGCCAGCAGCCCCGGGACAGGGAACGAGCAGTACTTC. Translating it yields CASSPGTGNEQYF. The whole variable domain, filled in from reference TRBV5-1 and TRBJ2-7, reads KAGVTQTPRYLIKTRGQQVTLSCSPISGHRSVSWYQQTPGQGLQFLFEYFSETQRNKGNFPGRFSGRQFSNSRSEMNVSTLELGDSALYLCASSPGTGNEQYFGPGTRLTVT.

The CDR3 sequence is CASSFLEGRNEQYF. The CDR3 nucleotides read TGTGCCAGCAGCTTTTTAGAGGGGCGAAACGAGCAGTACTTC. J is TRBJ2-7 and V is TRBV7-9; the D call may be TRBD1 or TRBD2 (5 bases each). V was trimmed by 3 bases and J by 5 bases, leaving 14 bases between them. The CDR3 runs to 14 residues. CDR1 is SEHNR, CDR2 FQNEAQ, per germline (reference sequence).

The chain joins TRBV28 to TRBJ2-1, with 13 bases identical to TRBD2. Germline CDR1 and CDR2: MDHEN and SYDVKM. The V and J ends lost 8 bases and 4 bases, in that order; junction bases with no gene match: 2. The CDR3 has 14 amino acids. The CDR3 spells CASGTSGIYNEQFF. The CDR3 DNA reads TGTGCCAGCGGGACTAGCGGGATTTACAATGAGCAGTTCTTC.

The rearrangement links TRBV18 to TRBJ1-2, with TRBD1 as a possible D gene (5 bases). With 3 bases removed from V and 8 bases from J, the gap between germline ends came to 16 bases. This CDR3 is 14 amino acids long. Per the germline V gene, CDR1 is KGHSH and CDR2 is LQKENI. CDR3 sequence reads: CASSPIPGLEGYTF. The DNA of the CDR3 is TGTGCCAGCTCACCGATCCCAGGGTTAGAAGGCTACACCTTC.

The sample holds many counts of this clone. The chain recombines TRBV18 with TRBJ1-3; the D is unclear. Germline V gene sequence: CDR1 KGHSH, CDR2 LQKENI. Trimming stripped 2 bases from V and 0 bases from J, with 8 bases between. The CDR3 loop spans 15 amino acids. The CDR3 nucleotides read TGTGCCAGCTCACCAGAAGTTAACTCTGGAAACACCATATATTTT. Amino acids: CASSPEVNSGNTIYF.

V usage is TRBV29-1 and J usage is TRBJ1-2, with a possible D match to TRBD1 (6 bases). The V and J ends lost 6 bases and 5 bases respectively, with 19 bases between them. There are 14 residues in the CDR3. CDR1 and CDR2 (germline): SQVTM, ANQGSEA. This CDR3 reads CSVPSTGSQYGYTF. In nucleotides, the CDR3 is TGCAGCGTGCCCTCAACAGGGAGTCAGTATGGCTACACCTTC.

The sample holds one count of this clone. The chain combines TRBV4-1 with TRBJ1-1; D remains ambiguous. Per the germline V gene, CDR1 is MGHRA and CDR2 is YSYEKL. The length of the CDR3 is 15 residues. The V gene lost 1 base and the J gene lost 5 bases, with 14 bases spanning the gap. The CDR3 DNA sequence: TGCGCCAGCAGCCAAGGGGCTGGGAGGCGGACTGAAGCTTTCTTT. It codes for CASSQGAGRRTEAFF.

The chain recombines TRBV9 with TRBJ2-1, with 9 bases that match TRBD2. With V trimmed by 1 base and J by 6 bases, 14 bases remained unmatched. The CDR3 runs to 18 residues. CDR1 SGDLS and CDR2 YYNGEE come from the germline V gene. The CDR3 reads CASSVTPWGAGGGNEQFF. The CDR3, as DNA: TGTGCCAGCAGCGTAACCCCCTGGGGAGCGGGAGGTGGCAATGAGCAGTTCTTC.

CDR3 residues: CASSQGLGGPYNSPLHF. The CDR3 nucleotides read TGCGCCAGCAGCCAAGGGTTAGGGGGTCCTTATAATTCACCCCTCCACTTT. The gene calls are TRBV4-1 and TRBJ1-6; D possibly corresponds to TRBD1 (6 bases). V lost 1 base to trimming and J lost 4 bases, with 14 bases between them. Germline lookup yields CDR1 MGHRA and CDR2 YSYEKL. The CDR3 has 17 residues.

This sequence joins TRBV6-1 and TRBJ1-4; D not certain. Trimming cost V 0 bases and J 7 bases, with 12 bases left between them. Germline V gene lookup returns CDR1 MNHNS and CDR2 SASEGT. The CDR3 spans 15 residues. CDR3 in amino acids: CASSEAGLSSEKLFF. In nucleotides, the CDR3 is TGTGCCAGCAGTGAAGCAGGGCTCTCCAGTGAAAAACTGTTTTTT.

The genes are TRBV5-1 and TRBJ2-5, with D possibly being TRBD2 (6 bases). Germline loops: CDR1 SGHRS, CDR2 YFSETQ. CDR3 length equals 14 residues. Between the trimmed V and J ends, which lost 4 bases and 5 bases, there was a span of 15 bases. The CDR3 here is CASSPGTAKETQYF. Written as DNA, the CDR3 is TGCGCCAGCAGCCCCGGGACTGCTAAGGAGACCCAGTACTTC.

J is TRBJ1-4 and V is TRBV4-1; 10 bases agree with TRBD1. Trimming cost V 1 base and J 5 bases; bases outside gene matches: 7. Germline assignment: CDR1 MGHRA and CDR2 YSYEKL. The CDR3 spans 17 residues. The CDR3 DNA reads TGCGCCAGCAGCCAAGGACACTCGGGACAGGGGAATGAAAAACTGTTTTTT. This sequence encodes CASSQGHSGQGNEKLFF.

This clone has only a few counts. The CDR3 DNA sequence: TGCAGCGTTGAAGTGAGTGCAGGGGATAAAAAACTGTTTTTT. Its translation is CSVEVSAGDKKLFF. The J gene is TRBJ1-4, the V gene TRBV29-1; possibly TRBD1 for D (6 bases). The germline CDR1 and CDR2 sequences are SQVTM and ANQGSEA. This CDR3 comprises 14 residues. Trimming removed 1 base from V and 9 bases from J, with 15 bases in between.

The table lists this clone with a few counts. This sequence joins TRBV14 and TRBJ2-3; D is unresolved. The V end lost 2 bases, the J end lost 0 bases, and 3 bases lay between the germline ends. Germline CDR1 and CDR2: SGHDN and FVKESK. The CDR3 has 13 residues. The CDR3: CASSQLSTDTQYF. The CDR3 DNA reads TGTGCCAGCAGCCAACTGAGCACAGATACGCAGTATTTT.

For the CDR3, the DNA is TGTGCCAGCAGCTCAGGACAGTATGGCTACACCTTC. Its translation is CASSSGQYGYTF. The chain combines TRBV7-2 with TRBJ1-2; perhaps TRBD1 as D (6 bases). From germline, CDR1 is SGHTA and CDR2 FQGNSA. The CDR3 is 12 residues long. The V end lost 4 bases, the J end lost 5 bases, and 8 bases lay between the germline ends.

The gene calls are TRBV5-1 and TRBJ2-5; the match to TRBD2 covers 7 bases. V shed 7 bases, J shed 5 bases, and the junction held 8 bases outside the gene matches. Germline lookup yields CDR1 SGHRS and CDR2 YFSETQ. The CDR3 consists of 13 residues. In DNA form, the CDR3 reads TGCGCCAGCGGGGGAGGGAGCAAGGAGACCCAGTACTTC. This codes for CASGGGSKETQYF.

The chain uses TRBV9 and TRBJ1-2, with D hard to call. The CDR3 runs 14 residues. The germline gives CDR1 SGDLS, CDR2 YYNGEE. Trimming removed 3 bases from V and 2 bases from J, with 11 bases in between. The CDR3 region has the DNA TGTGCCAGCAGCGCCGTACCAGAAAACTATGGCTACACCTTC. It is translated as CASSAVPENYGYTF. The full variable domain, completed using reference TRBV9 and TRBJ1-2, is DSGVTQTPKHLITATGQRVTLRCSPRSGDLSVYWYQQSLDQGLQFLIQYYNGEERAKGNILERFSAQQFPDLHSELNLSSLELGDSALYFCASSAVPENYGYTFGSGTRLTVV.

The chain links TRBV18 to TRBJ2-5; 13 bases agree with TRBD2. The CDR3 totals 15 residues. Germline V CDR1 and CDR2: KGHSH, LQKENI. Unmatched junction bases numbered 0, after V lost 2 bases and J lost 3 bases. This chain's CDR3 is CASSPGLAGEETQYF. The CDR3, as DNA: TGTGCCAGCTCACCAGGACTAGCGGGAGAAGAGACCCAGTACTTC.

The rearrangement links TRBV7-9 to TRBJ2-2; D is unresolved. Trimming took off 5 bases at V and 5 bases at J, with 6 bases between the two ends. Germline V lookup: CDR1 SEHNR, CDR2 FQNEAQ (reference sequence). There are 12 residues in the CDR3. For the CDR3, the DNA is TGTGCCAGCAGCACATGGACCGGGGAGCTGTTTTTT. Translating it yields CASSTWTGELFF.

The rearrangement joins TRBV30 to TRBJ1-2; 7 bases line up with TRBD1. Losses at the gene ends were 4 bases for V and 4 bases for J; bases not matched to a gene: 12. This CDR3 has 15 amino acids. The V gene's germline CDR1 is GTSNPN and CDR2 SVGIG (reference sequence). The CDR3 region is CAWITPGQVVYGYTF. CDR3 in DNA: TGTGCCTGGATCACTCCCGGACAGGTTGTCTATGGCTACACCTTC.

CDR3 amino acids: CSVHRDTANYGYTF. In DNA form, the CDR3 reads TGCAGCGTACACCGGGACACCGCTAACTATGGCTACACCTTC. This chain connects TRBV29-1 to TRBJ1-2, with D possibly matching TRBD1 (6 bases). Between the trimmed V and J ends, which lost 6 bases and 0 bases, there was a span of 14 bases. This CDR3 comprises 14 residues. Germline loops: CDR1 SQVTM, CDR2 ANQGSEA.